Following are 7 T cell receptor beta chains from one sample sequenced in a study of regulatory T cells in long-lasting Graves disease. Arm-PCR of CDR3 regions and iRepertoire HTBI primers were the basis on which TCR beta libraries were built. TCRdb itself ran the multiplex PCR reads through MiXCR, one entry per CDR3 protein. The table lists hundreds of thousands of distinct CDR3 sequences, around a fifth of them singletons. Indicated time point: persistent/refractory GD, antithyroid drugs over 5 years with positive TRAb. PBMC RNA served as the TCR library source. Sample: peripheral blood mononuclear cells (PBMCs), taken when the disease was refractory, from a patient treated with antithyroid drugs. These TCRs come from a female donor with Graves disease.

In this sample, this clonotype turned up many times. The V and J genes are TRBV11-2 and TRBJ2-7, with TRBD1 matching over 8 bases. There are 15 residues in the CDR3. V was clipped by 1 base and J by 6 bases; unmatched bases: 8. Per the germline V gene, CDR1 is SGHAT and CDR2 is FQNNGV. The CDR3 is CASSLVAQGAGEQYF. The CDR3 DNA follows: TGTGCCAGCAGCTTAGTTGCTCAGGGGGCGGGCGAGCAGTACTTC.

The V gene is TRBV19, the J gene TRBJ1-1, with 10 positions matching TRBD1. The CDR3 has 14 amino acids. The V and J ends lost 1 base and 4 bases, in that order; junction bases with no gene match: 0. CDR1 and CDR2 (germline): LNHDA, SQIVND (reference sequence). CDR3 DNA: TGTGCCAGTAGTATAGGGACAGGGGGCACTGAAGCTTTCTTT. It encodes CASSIGTGGTEAFF.

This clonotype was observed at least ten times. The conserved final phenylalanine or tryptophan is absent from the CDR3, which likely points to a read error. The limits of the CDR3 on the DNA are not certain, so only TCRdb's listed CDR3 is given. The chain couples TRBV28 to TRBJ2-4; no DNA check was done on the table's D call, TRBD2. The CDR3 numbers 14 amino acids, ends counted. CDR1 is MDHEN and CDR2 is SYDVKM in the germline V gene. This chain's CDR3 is CASSPRTSARHKFL.

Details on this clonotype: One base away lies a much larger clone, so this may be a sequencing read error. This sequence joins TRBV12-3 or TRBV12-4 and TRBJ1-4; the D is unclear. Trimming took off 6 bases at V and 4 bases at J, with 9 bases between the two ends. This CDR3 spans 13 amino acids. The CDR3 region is CASRVGLNEKLFF. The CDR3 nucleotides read TGTGCCAGCAGAGTAGGGCTTAATGAAAAACTGTTTTTT.

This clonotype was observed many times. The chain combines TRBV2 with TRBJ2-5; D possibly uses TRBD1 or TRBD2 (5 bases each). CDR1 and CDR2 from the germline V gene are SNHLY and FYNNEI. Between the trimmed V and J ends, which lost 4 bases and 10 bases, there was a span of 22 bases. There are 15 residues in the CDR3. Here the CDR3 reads CASSGHISGATVQYF. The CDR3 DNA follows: TGTGCCAGCAGTGGTCATATATCCGGGGCTACGGTCCAGTACTTC. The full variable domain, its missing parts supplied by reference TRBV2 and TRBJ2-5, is EPEVTQTPSHQVTQMGQEVILRCVPISNHLYFYWYRQILGQKVEFLVSFYNNEISEKSEIFDDQFSVERPDGSNFTLKIRSTKLEDSAMYFCASSGHISGATVQYFGPGTRLLVL.

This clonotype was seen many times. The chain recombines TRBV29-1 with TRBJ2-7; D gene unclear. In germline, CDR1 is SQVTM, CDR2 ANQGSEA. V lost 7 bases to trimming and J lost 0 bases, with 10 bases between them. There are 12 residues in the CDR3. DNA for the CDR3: TGCAGCGCTCAGCGAAGCTCCTACGAGCAGTACTTC. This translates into CSAQRSSYEQYF.

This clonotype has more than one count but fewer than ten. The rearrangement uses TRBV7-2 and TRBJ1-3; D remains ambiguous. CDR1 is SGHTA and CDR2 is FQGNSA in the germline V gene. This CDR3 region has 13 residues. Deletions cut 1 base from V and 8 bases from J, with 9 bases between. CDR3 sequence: CASSLDGLDTIYF. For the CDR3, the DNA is TGTGCCAGCAGCTTAGACGGATTGGACACCATATATTTT.